This entry lists 15 T cell receptor beta chains sequenced from one sample in a study of OX40 agonist ivuxolimab in advanced cancers. TCRdb's copy holds only in-frame clones and misses some; the assay was immunoSEQ multiplex PCR. The sample records around 29,000 clones, 90% to 95% being singletons. The input for sequencing was CD4+ or CD8+ T cells sorted from blood, taken in a trial of the OX40 agonist ivuxolimab. The receptor set was obtained from an adult with an advanced solid tumor such as melanoma, head and neck, liver or kidney cancer.

The genes are TRBV30 and TRBJ1-1; D call uncertain. Germline V CDR1 and CDR2: GTSNPN, SVGIG (reference sequence). The CDR3 contains 14 residues. V lost 1 base, J lost 0 bases, and 9 bases lay in between. The CDR3 sequence is CAWSAKTMNTEAFF. CDR3 nucleotides: TGTGCCTGGAGTGCGAAAACAATGAACACTGAAGCTTTCTTT.

The CDR3 bases are TGTGCCAGTAGTATTGGTGGGGGGGAGTATGAGCAGTTCTTC. Residues: CASSIGGGEYEQFF. The rearrangement joins TRBV19 to TRBJ2-1; 7 bases agree with TRBD2. CDR3 size: 14 residues. Germline CDR1 reads LNHDA; CDR2 reads SQIVND (reference sequence). V lost 3 bases to trimming and J lost 8 bases; unmatched junction nucleotides: 7.

The chain couples TRBV5-6 to TRBJ1-5, with D possibly being TRBD1 (5 bases). Per the germline V gene, CDR1 is SGHDT and CDR2 is YYEEEE. The CDR3 consists of 13 residues. Trimming cost V 0 bases and J 5 bases, with 6 bases left between them. The CDR3 bases are TGTGCCAGCAGCTTGGGGGGGGATCAGCCCCAGCATTTT. It yields the protein CASSLGGDQPQHF.

J is TRBJ2-7 and V is TRBV7-2; TRBD2 is a possible D gene (5 bases). CDR1 and CDR2 from the germline V gene are SGHTA and FQGNSA. This CDR3 spans 13 amino acids. V was trimmed by 1 base and J by 7 bases, leaving 11 bases between them. In DNA form, the CDR3 reads TGTGCCAGCAGCTTAGTCCCGCCGGGGGAGCAGTACTTC. This sequence encodes CASSLVPPGEQYF.

The sample holds a few counts of this clone. The V call is TRBV15, the J call TRBJ2-1; perhaps TRBD2 as D (6 bases). V was pared by 0 bases and J by 3 bases, with 9 bases between. Germline V gene data show CDR1 as LNHNV and CDR2 as YYDKDF (reference sequence). The CDR3 length is 15 residues. In DNA, the CDR3 is TGTGCCACCAGCAGAGATGCGGGAAACTACAATGAGCAGTTCTTC. This gives the protein CATSRDAGNYNEQFF.

The chain is built from TRBV7-9 and TRBJ2-7, with 7 bases identical to TRBD2. Losses at the gene ends were 5 bases for V and 2 bases for J; bases not matched to a gene: 15. Per germline, CDR1 SEHNR and CDR2 FQNEAQ (reference sequence). The CDR3 covers 17 residues. The CDR3 DNA reads TGTGCCAGCAGCAATACCTACCTAGCGGAAAACCCCTACGAGCAGTACTTC. It codes for CASSNTYLAENPYEQYF.

The chain carries TRBV6-5 and TRBJ2-1, with D unclear. CDR1 MNHEY and CDR2 SVGAGI come from the germline V gene. This CDR3 region has 16 residues. V gave up 0 bases and J gave up 0 bases, with 9 bases separating them. The CDR3 loop reads CASSYSDLFSYNEQFF. DNA for the CDR3: TGTGCCAGCAGTTACTCGGATTTGTTCTCCTACAATGAGCAGTTCTTC.

This clone was picked up one time. The chain carries TRBV2 and TRBJ2-6; possibly TRBD1 for D (7 bases). V lost 9 bases, J lost 0 bases, and 15 bases lay in between. Germline V lookup: CDR1 SNHLY, CDR2 FYNNEI. The CDR3 extends over 16 amino acids. Written as DNA, the CDR3 is TGTGCCAGTCCACGGCAGGGGGGCTCTGGGGCCAACGTCCTGACTTTC. Its translation: CASPRQGGSGANVLTF.

Worth noting for this clone: One end of the junction fails to match germline, which may point to a read error. The chain carries TRBV7-2 and TRBJ2-5; D remains ambiguous. CDR1 is SGHTA and CDR2 is FQGNSA in the germline V gene. This CDR3 contains 15 residues. This CDR3 is CASSYSGFIQEIQYF. CDR3 nucleotide sequence: TGTGCCAGCAGCTATAGTGGATTTATACAAGAGATCCAGTACTTC. The full variable domain, with the rest looked up from reference TRBV7-2 and TRBJ2-5, is GAGVSQSPSNKVTEKGKDVELRCDPISGHTALYWYRQSLGQGLEFLIYFQGNSAPDKSGLPSDRFSAERTGGSVSTLTIQRTQQEDSAVYLCASSYSGFIQEIQYFGPGTRLLVL.

The rearrangement links TRBV9 to TRBJ2-1; 7 bases are shared with TRBD2. Germline trimming cut 0 bases from V and 4 bases from J; bases unmatched to any gene: 7. This CDR3 is built from 16 residues. CDR1 and CDR2 from the germline V gene are SGDLS and YYNGEE. The CDR3 DNA is TGTGCCAGCAGCGTAGGGGTCCTAGCGGCTTACAATGAGCAGTTCTTC. It specifies CASSVGVLAAYNEQFF.

This chain joins TRBV15 and TRBJ1-1, with TRBD1 matching 9 bases. The germline gives CDR1 LNHNV, CDR2 YYDKDF (reference sequence). This CDR3 region has 14 residues. J lost 5 bases, V lost 5 bases, and 6 bases had no gene match. Written as DNA, the CDR3 is TGTGCCACCAGCGGGGACAGGGAGAGTACTGAAGCTTTCTTT. This sequence encodes CATSGDRESTEAFF. Based on the CDR3 plus reference TRBV15 and TRBJ1-1, the full variable domain is DAMVIQNPRYQVTQFGKPVTLSCSQTLNHNVMYWYQQKSSQAPKLLFHYYDKDFNNEADTPDNFQSRRPNTSFCFLDIRSPGLGDTAMYLCATSGDRESTEAFFGQGTRLTVV.

The chain combines TRBV11-3 with TRBJ2-1; a possible D gene is TRBD2 (6 bases). Germline V lookup: CDR1 SGHNT, CDR2 YENEEA. Trimming cost V 3 bases and J 8 bases, with 14 bases left between them. The CDR3 spans 14 residues. The DNA for the CDR3 is TGTGCCAGCAGCTTGTCCGAGACTAGTGATGAGCAGTTCTTC. It is translated as CASSLSETSDEQFF. Using reference TRBV11-3 and TRBJ2-1 for the parts outside the CDR3, the full variable domain is EAGVVQSPRYKIIEKKQPVAFWCNPISGHNTLYWYLQNLGQGPELLIRYENEEAVDDSQLPKDRFSAERLKGVDSTLKIQPAELGDSAVYLCASSLSETSDEQFFGPGTRLTVL.

This clone has just a few counts. The genes are TRBV10-3 and TRBJ2-3, with TRBD2 matching 8 bases. The CDR3 sequence is 16 residues long. The J segment lost 0 bases and the V segment lost 3 bases, leaving 5 bases of the junction unmatched. Germline assignment: CDR1 ENHRY and CDR2 SYGVKD. CDR3 in DNA: TGTGCCATCAGTGAAACTAGCGGACCTAGCACAGATACGCAGTATTTT. As protein: CAISETSGPSTDTQYF.

J is TRBJ2-5 and V is TRBV5-6; D tentatively reads TRBD1 or TRBD2 (5 bases each). V lost 4 bases to trimming and J lost 11 bases, with 15 bases between them. In germline, CDR1 is SGHDT, CDR2 YYEEEE. The CDR3 has 12 amino acids. The CDR3 here is CASSQTGTAQYF. The CDR3 DNA follows: TGTGCCAGCAGCCAAACCGGGACCGCTCAGTACTTC. Together with reference TRBV5-6 and TRBJ2-5, the CDR3 gives the full variable domain: DAGVTQSPTHLIKTRGQQVTLRCSPKSGHDTVSWYQQALGQGPQFIFQYYEEEERQRGNFPDRFSGHQFPNYSSELNVNALLLGDSALYLCASSQTGTAQYFGPGTRLLVL.

The V gene is TRBV10-1, the J gene TRBJ2-6, with D uncertain. Germline V lookup: CDR1 WNHNN, CDR2 SYGVQD (reference sequence). V was pared by 0 bases and J by 0 bases, with 3 bases between. The CDR3 covers 15 residues. CDR3 nucleotides: TGCGCCAGCAGTGAGTCGGTCTCTGGGGCCAACGTCCTGACTTTC. Translating it yields CASSESVSGANVLTF.